The 10 T cell receptor beta chains below come from one sample, sequenced in a study of CD8+CD57+ T cells in acquired aplastic anemia. Genomic DNA, serving as template, underwent TCR beta VDJ and CDR3 profiling. TCRdb reanalysed the reads using MiXCR and keeps one entry per CDR3 protein. The sample contains a few hundred thousand distinct CDR3 sequences, 55% to 75% of which appear only once. The sample was sorted CD4+, CD8+, or CD8+CD57+ T cells (not recorded which) from PBMCs. These receptors were collected from a human donor in good health, serving as a control.

The V call is TRBV7-8, the J call TRBJ2-1; D remains unclear. Germline CDR1 SGHVS, CDR2 FQNEAQ. V gave up 5 bases and J gave up 7 bases, with 18 bases separating them. CDR3 size: 15 residues. The CDR3 region is CASSVVLGVGNEQFF. CDR3 nucleotides: TGTGCCAGCAGCGTAGTCCTCGGAGTAGGTAATGAGCAGTTCTTC. Combining the CDR3 with reference TRBV7-8 and TRBJ2-1 gives the whole variable domain GAGVSQSPRYKVAKRGQDVALRCDPISGHVSLFWYQQALGQGPEFLTYFQNEAQLDKSGLPSDRFFAERPEGSVSTLKIQRTQQEDSAVYLCASSVVLGVGNEQFFGPGTRLTVL.

The sample holds many counts of this clonotype. The chain joins TRBV15 to TRBJ1-1; TRBD1 matches 7 bases. Germline CDR1 LNHNV, CDR2 YYDKDF (reference sequence). V was pared by 3 bases and J by 7 bases, with 5 bases of the junction left unmatched. The CDR3 sequence is 13 residues long. The CDR3 region has the DNA TGTGCCACCAGCAGCTTATACAGGGGTGAAGCTTTCTTT. Encoded protein: CATSSLYRGEAFF.

This chain joins TRBV5-4 and TRBJ2-1; the match to TRBD2 covers 9 bases. Germline V lookup: CDR1 SGHNT, CDR2 YYREEE (reference sequence). This CDR3 has 16 amino acids. The ends lost 4 bases at V and 9 bases at J; junction bases unmatched: 14. CDR3 loop: CASSPTGSGGPGEQFF. The DNA for the CDR3 is TGTGCCAGCAGCCCTACCGGGAGCGGGGGGCCTGGTGAGCAGTTCTTC.

Concerning this clonotype: Being one base from a much bigger clone, this may be a read error. No conserved phenylalanine or tryptophan ends this CDR3, so it is likely a read error. The rearrangement links TRBV3-1 to TRBJ2-5; D perhaps matches TRBD1 (6 bases). Germline V gives CDR1 LGHDT, CDR2 YNNKEL (reference sequence). The CDR3 contains 15 residues. Trimming pared 1 base from V and 1 base from J, leaving 10 bases between. The CDR3 region has the DNA TGTGCCAGCAGCCAAGGCGCAGGGGTCCAAGAGACCCAGTACCTC. Protein: CASSQGAGVQETQYL.

About this clonotype itself: The germline gene is not matched at one end of the junction; a read error may be the cause. The V and J genes are TRBV11-1 and TRBJ2-5; D is uncertain. The germline gives CDR1 SGHAT, CDR2 FQDESV (reference sequence). The length of the CDR3 is 15 residues. The CDR3 nucleotides are TGCGCCAGCAGCTCTAGGGCACCTGTCCAAGAGACCCAGTACTTC. This codes for CASSSRAPVQETQYF.

J is TRBJ1-1 and V is TRBV19; maybe TRBD1 (5 bases). Looked up from germline, CDR1 is LNHDA and CDR2 is SQIVND (reference sequence). CDR3 size: 13 residues. V was pared by 1 base and J by 8 bases, with 11 bases between. The CDR3 nucleotides read TGTGCCAGTAGTATAGGAGTAGGGGCCGAAGCTTTCTTT. Protein sequence: CASSIGVGAEAFF.

The chain joins TRBV20-1 to TRBJ2-1, with D possibly called TRBD1 or TRBD2 (6 bases each). Germline values: CDR1 DFQATT, CDR2 SNEGSKA (reference sequence). Trimming left V 3 bases short and J 6 bases short, with 21 bases between. The CDR3 extends over 16 amino acids. CDR3 protein: CSAREGQETIFNEQFF. The CDR3 DNA follows: TGCAGTGCTAGGGAGGGACAAGAGACAATTTTCAATGAGCAGTTCTTC.

V usage is TRBV29-1 and J usage is TRBJ2-1; TRBD2 agrees at 11 bases. The CDR3 runs 14 residues. Germline V CDR1 and CDR2: SQVTM, ANQGSEA. J gave up 8 bases and V 6 bases, and 9 bases lay outside the gene matches. CDR3: CSVRATSGTYEQFF. The CDR3 DNA follows: TGCAGCGTCCGAGCGACTAGCGGGACGTATGAGCAGTTCTTC.

The chain has TRBV9 and TRBJ2-5; 9 nucleotides align to TRBD2. CDR3 length: 15 amino acids. CDR1 is SGDLS, CDR2 YYNGEE, per germline. The J segment lost 5 bases and the V segment lost 2 bases, leaving 7 bases of the junction unmatched. CDR3 loop: CASSVIGGGEETQYF. CDR3 DNA sequence: TGTGCCAGCAGCGTTATCGGCGGGGGGGAGGAGACCCAGTACTTC.

The chain has TRBV10-3 and TRBJ2-7; D tentatively fits TRBD1 or TRBD2 (5 bases each). The V gene lost 4 bases and the J gene lost 6 bases, with 13 bases spanning the gap. The CDR3 consists of 13 residues. The germline V gene encodes CDR1 ENHRY and CDR2 SYGVKD. The CDR3 sequence is CAISVEPGTEQYF. The CDR3 nucleotides read TGTGCCATCAGTGTAGAACCGGGGACCGAGCAGTACTTC.